Below, 20 T cell receptor beta chains from the same sample are listed, as sequenced in a study of T-cell reconstitution after alpha-beta-depleted transplantation in children. Researchers prepared the TCRbeta library using unique molecular identifiers, the study reports. A single record per CDR3 protein comes from TCRdb applying MiXCR to the PCR reads. Of some 490,000 distinct CDR3 sequences listed, around 12% are singletons. Source: PBMCs from the stem cell graft donor, taken from the stem cell graft. The receptors stem from a human donor who donated a stem cell graft to a child with combined immunodeficiency.

The V gene is TRBV4-3, the J gene TRBJ2-2; 10 nucleotides line up with TRBD2. This CDR3 region has 18 residues. Germline V gene data show CDR1 as LGHNA and CDR2 as YSLEER. V trimming: 4 bases; J trimming: 4 bases; junction bases outside the gene matches: 12. The CDR3 is CASSLTKLAGTATGELFF. The CDR3 region has the DNA TGCGCCAGCAGCCTAACGAAACTAGCGGGAACGGCCACCGGGGAGCTGTTTTTT.

This clonotype turned up a few times. The chain is built from TRBV7-2 and TRBJ2-7; D is perhaps TRBD1 (6 bases). CDR1 is SGHTA, CDR2 FQGNSA, per germline. This CDR3 has 14 amino acids. Trimming took 1 base from V and 5 from J, leaving 12 bases between them. In nucleotides, the CDR3 is TGTGCCAGCAGCTTAGAAGGGACACCCAACGAGCAGTACTTC. Its translation: CASSLEGTPNEQYF.

The V gene is TRBV24-1, the J gene TRBJ2-1; D not certain. The CDR3 consists of 14 residues. V lost 0 bases to trimming and J lost 6 bases, with 8 bases between them. The germline CDR1 and CDR2 sequences are KGHDR and SFDVKD. In DNA, the CDR3 is TGTGCCACCAGTGATTTGCCCTCCCCCAATGAGCAGTTCTTC. Translated: CATSDLPSPNEQFF.

In this sample, this clonotype turned up a few times. The gene calls are TRBV12-3 or TRBV12-4 and TRBJ2-3; 7 positions agree with TRBD1. The V and J ends lost 3 bases and 7 bases, in that order; junction bases with no gene match: 10. The CDR3 extends over 15 amino acids. The CDR3 bases are TGTGCCAGCAGTTTCGGAGCCCGGACAGGACATACGCAGTATTTT. As protein: CASSFGARTGHTQYF.

V and J are TRBV20-1 and TRBJ2-7; maybe TRBD2 (5 bases). V was shortened by 4 bases and J by 6 bases, with 16 bases between the two germline ends. CDR1 is DFQATT, CDR2 SNEGSKA, per germline (reference sequence). CDR3 length: 13 residues. The CDR3 reads CSATASGSGEQYF. CDR3 in DNA: TGCAGTGCTACAGCCAGCGGCTCGGGCGAGCAGTACTTC.

In this sample, this clonotype turned up many times. The V and J genes are TRBV6-1 and TRBJ1-4, with D tentatively TRBD1 (5 bases). Trimming left V 4 bases short and J 7 bases short, with 13 bases between. The CDR3 contains 14 residues. Germline CDR1 reads MNHNS; CDR2 reads SASEGT. The CDR3 loop is CASSGSREIEKLFF. In DNA, the CDR3 is TGTGCCAGCAGTGGTAGCAGGGAAATTGAAAAACTGTTTTTT.

This clonotype came up a few times. This chain joins TRBV7-8 and TRBJ1-6; 9 bases are a match to TRBD1. The CDR3 sequence is 14 residues long. Germline V gene data show CDR1 as SGHVS and CDR2 as FQNEAQ. V was pared by 5 bases and J by 10 bases, with 6 bases of the junction left unmatched. In DNA form, the CDR3 reads TGTGCCAGCAGCCACCGGGACAGGGCCTCACCCCTCCACTTT. The encoded protein is CASSHRDRASPLHF.

This clonotype was detected a few times. The DNA of the CDR3 is TGTGCCAGCAGGAGCTACGCCGGGACATCTTATGGCTACACCTTC. Its translation: CASRSYAGTSYGYTF. This chain connects TRBV12-3 or TRBV12-4 to TRBJ1-2; D perhaps matches TRBD1 (6 bases). The CDR3 covers 15 residues. Deletions cut 6 bases from V and 5 bases from J, with 19 bases between.

This clonotype came up many times. The rearrangement links TRBV6-2 or TRBV6-3 to TRBJ2-1, with a tentative D call TRBD1 (5 bases). The CDR3 loop spans 15 amino acids. Germline V lookup: CDR1 MNHEY, CDR2 SVGEGT. Trimming removed 6 bases from V and 3 bases from J, with 15 bases in between. For the CDR3, the DNA is TGTGCCAGCAGACAACGGGCACAGGACTACAATGAGCAGTTCTTC. Its protein is CASRQRAQDYNEQFF.

This clonotype was counted ten times or more. In DNA, the CDR3 is TGTGCCAGCAGCGACGGACCCGCGGCCCTCCACTTT. Amino acids: CASSDGPAALHF. The V and J genes are TRBV9 and TRBJ1-6; D is uncertain. The CDR3 extends over 12 amino acids. The ends were cut back, 3 bases at V and 14 bases at J, with 12 bases in the middle. CDR1 and CDR2 (germline): SGDLS, YYNGEE.

The chain recombines TRBV29-1 with TRBJ2-4, with a tentative D call TRBD2 (6 bases). The CDR3 sequence is 13 residues long. V lost 4 bases and J 0 bases, leaving 7 bases between the germline ends. Germline CDR1 reads SQVTM; CDR2 reads ANQGSEA. CDR3 in DNA: TGCAGCGTTGCGGGACTAGCCAAAAACATTCAGTACTTC. This gives the protein CSVAGLAKNIQYF.

This clonotype was seen many times. The V and J genes are TRBV7-3 and TRBJ2-5; the match to TRBD1 covers 10 bases. V shed 4 bases, J shed 6 bases, and the junction held 2 bases outside the gene matches. Per germline, CDR1 SGHTA and CDR2 FQGTGA. This CDR3 region has 13 residues. CDR3 amino acids: CASSWGQGKTQYF. CDR3 nucleotide sequence: TGTGCCAGCAGCTGGGGACAGGGGAAGACCCAGTACTTC.

This clonotype has more than one count but fewer than ten. J is TRBJ2-1 and V is TRBV7-2, with 16 bases identical to TRBD2. J gave up 3 bases and V 4 bases, and 3 bases lay outside the gene matches. Germline V gene lookup returns CDR1 SGHTA and CDR2 FQGNSA. The CDR3 runs 17 residues. The CDR3 bases are TGTGCCAGCAGCTCGGGACTAGCGGGGGGGTTCTACAATGAGCAGTTCTTC. The encoded protein is CASSSGLAGGFYNEQFF.

With regard to this clonotype: This sequence may be a read error, since a much larger clone differs from it by one base. The chain employs TRBV29-1 and TRBJ2-7, with TRBD1 matching over 9 bases. In germline, CDR1 is SQVTM, CDR2 ANQGSEA. This CDR3 is built from 13 residues. The CDR3 DNA sequence: TGCAGCGTTGTGTTGGGACAGGGTTACGAGCAGTGCTTC. Encoded protein: CSVVLGQGYEQCF.

The rearrangement uses TRBV5-1 and TRBJ2-7, with D unclear. V was pared by 2 bases and J by 3 bases, with 15 bases between. Per the germline V gene, CDR1 is SGHRS and CDR2 is YFSETQ. CDR3 size: 15 residues. The CDR3 nucleotides are TGCGCCAGCAGCTTCGCTTTTGACGGAAACTACGAGCAGTACTTC. As protein: CASSFAFDGNYEQYF.

This chain's CDR3 is CASSYVAGGMNEQFF. The CDR3 DNA sequence: TGTGCCAGCAGTTACGTAGCGGGAGGGATGAATGAGCAGTTCTTC. The gene calls are TRBV6-2 or TRBV6-3 and TRBJ2-1; 11 nucleotides agree with TRBD2. This CDR3 is built from 15 residues. V trimming: 2 bases; J trimming: 7 bases; junction bases outside the gene matches: 4. Germline V lookup: CDR1 MNHEY, CDR2 SVGEGT.

This chain links TRBV27 with TRBJ2-3; possibly TRBD2 for D (5 bases). Germline lookup yields CDR1 MNHEY and CDR2 SMNVEV (reference sequence). Trimming cost V 3 bases and J 1 base, with 11 bases left between them. The CDR3 runs to 15 residues. The CDR3 DNA is TGTGCCAGCAGTTTTTTCGGGGTGGGCACAGATACGCAGTATTTT. It translates to CASSFFGVGTDTQYF.

The V call is TRBV12-3 or TRBV12-4, the J call TRBJ2-7; D not resolved. V dropped 6 bases and J dropped 4 bases, with 10 bases sitting between them. The CDR3 covers 12 residues. CDR3: CASSYKVYEQYF. For the CDR3, the DNA is TGTGCCAGCAGCTACAAGGTGTACGAGCAGTACTTC.

This clonotype was seen more than once but under ten times. The chain joins TRBV12-3 or TRBV12-4 to TRBJ2-1; 8 bases align to TRBD2. Trimming cost V 0 bases and J 3 bases; bases outside gene matches: 4. There are 16 residues in the CDR3. The CDR3 DNA reads TGTGCCAGCAGTTTAGCTTTAGCGGGATTCTACAATGAGCAGTTCTTC. Its protein is CASSLALAGFYNEQFF.

This clonotype occurred many times. V usage is TRBV12-3 or TRBV12-4 and J usage is TRBJ2-5; weak D call: TRBD1 (6 bases). CDR3 length: 13 amino acids. V was pared by 5 bases and J by 3 bases, with 10 bases between. CDR3 in amino acids: CASSRDTEETQYF. DNA of the CDR3: TGTGCCAGCAGTAGGGACACCGAAGAGACCCAGTACTTC.